The next 6 T cell receptor beta chains were all read from a single sample in a study of graft-versus-host responses after intestinal transplantation. The method was immunoSEQ multiplex PCR; TCRdb's version includes in-frame clones alone and lacks a portion of them. Here the sample spans 15,000 to 20,000 clones, approximately 80% being singletons. Source: PBMCs, taken 14 days after transplant. These TCRs come from a human patient who received an intestinal transplant, so some T cells may come from the graft donor.

The chain uses TRBV2 and TRBJ1-2; D is ambiguous. This CDR3 spans 15 amino acids. V lost 6 bases and J lost 1, with 15 bases in between. CDR1 is SNHLY, CDR2 FYNNEI, per germline. The CDR3 DNA follows: TGTGCCAGCAGCACACCACAGACCCATAACTATGGCTACACCTTC. It codes for CASSTPQTHNYGYTF.

The rearrangement uses TRBV20-1 and TRBJ1-1, with unresolved D. This CDR3 comprises 11 residues. The V gene's germline CDR1 is DFQATT and CDR2 SNEGSKA (reference sequence). V shed 5 bases and J shed 10 bases, with 14 bases lying between them. The CDR3 reads CSAPRVRGAFF. The CDR3 DNA is TGCAGTGCTCCGAGGGTTAGAGGAGCTTTCTTT.

This clone was seen more than once but under ten times. CDR3 residues: CASTKGTVYNEQFF. The CDR3 nucleotides read TGCGCCAGCACAAAGGGGACGGTCTACAATGAGCAGTTCTTC. The V and J genes are TRBV10-2 and TRBJ2-1; D assignment may be TRBD1 or TRBD2 (5 bases each). The V gene's germline CDR1 is WSHSY and CDR2 SAAADI. The CDR3 has 14 residues. The V and J ends lost 7 bases and 3 bases respectively, with 13 bases between them.

This clone was counted a single time. The V call is TRBV9, the J call TRBJ2-3; D gene unclear. The CDR3 loop spans 15 amino acids. Germline CDR1 SGDLS, CDR2 YYNGEE. Between the trimmed V and J ends, which lost 1 base and 2 bases, there was a span of 11 bases. CDR3 region: CASSVSLSYTDTQYF. CDR3 nucleotides: TGTGCCAGCAGCGTAAGCCTCTCCTACACAGATACGCAGTATTTT.

The gene calls are TRBV6-5 and TRBJ1-1; D unresolved. The germline V gene has CDR1 MNHEY and CDR2 SVGAGI. CDR3 size: 14 residues. Trimming took 7 bases from V and 0 from J, leaving 12 bases between them. As DNA, the CDR3 is TGTGCCAGCAAAATAGACGCCTTGAACACTGAAGCTTTCTTT. It encodes CASKIDALNTEAFF.

This clone was counted a few times. The CDR3 coding sequence is TGTGCCAGCGGATCCTTTAGCGGGGGGAACACCGGGGAGCTGTTTTTT. Its protein product is CASGSFSGGNTGELFF. V is TRBV27 and J is TRBJ2-2; TRBD2 matches 9 bases. This CDR3 contains 16 residues. Germline V gives CDR1 MNHEY, CDR2 SMNVEV (reference sequence). Trimming removed 8 bases from V and 1 base from J; junction bases left unmatched: 8.